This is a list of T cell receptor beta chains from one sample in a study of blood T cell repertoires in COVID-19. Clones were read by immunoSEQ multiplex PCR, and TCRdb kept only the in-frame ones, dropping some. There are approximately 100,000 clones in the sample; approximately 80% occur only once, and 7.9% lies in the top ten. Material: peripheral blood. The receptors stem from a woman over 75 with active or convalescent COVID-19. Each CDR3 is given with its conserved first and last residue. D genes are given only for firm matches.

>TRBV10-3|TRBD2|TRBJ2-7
TGTGCCATCGGAACTAGCGGGATCTACGAGCAGTACTTC
CAIGTSGIYEQYF
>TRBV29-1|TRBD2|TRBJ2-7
TGCAGCGTTGAAGGGACTAGCGGTCTTGATCAGTACTTC
CSVEGTSGLDQYF
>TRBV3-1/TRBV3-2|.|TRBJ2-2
TGTGCCAGCAGCCCCAAAGGGCGGGGGCGAAACACCGGGGAGCTGTTTTTT
CASSPKGRGRNTGELFF
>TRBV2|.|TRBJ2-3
TGTGCCAGCAGTGCTCTCGGAGGGGCCCTGAATGCAGATACGCAGTATTTT
CASSALGGALNADTQYF
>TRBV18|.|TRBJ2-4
TGTGCCAGCTCCCCGCGGCAGGGCGAAGACATTCAGTACTTC
CASSPRQGEDIQYF
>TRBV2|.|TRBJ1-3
TGTGCCAGCATCCGAGGGATCGGAAACACCATATATTTT
CASIRGIGNTIYF
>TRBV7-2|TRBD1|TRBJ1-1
TGTGCCAGCAGCTTAGGGTGGGGGACAGGGGGCCCTGAAGCTTTCTTT
CASSLGWGTGGPEAFF
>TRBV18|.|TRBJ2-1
TGTGCCAGCTCACCCACCTCCGAGCGGACAGAGGAGTTCTTC
CASSPTSERTEEFF
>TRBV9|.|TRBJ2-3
TGTGCCAGCAGCTCCTTAGTTACTGGCACAGATACGCAGTATTTT
CASSSLVTGTDTQYF
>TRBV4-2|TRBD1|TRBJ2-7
TGTGCCAGCAGCCTAGCGGACAGGGGGAGCTACGAGCAGTACTTC
CASSLADRGSYEQYF
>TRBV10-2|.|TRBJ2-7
TGCGCCAGCAGTGCTTGGGCGAGCGAGCAGTACTTC
CASSAWASEQYF
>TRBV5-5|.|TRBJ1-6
TGTGCCAGCAGCTTGGTAACAGGCTCCTATAATTCACCCCTCCACTTT
CASSLVTGSYNSPLHF
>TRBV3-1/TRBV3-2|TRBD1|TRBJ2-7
TGTGCCAGCAGCCTTCGTCTGGGGACAGGGTACGAGCAGTACTTC
CASSLRLGTGYEQYF
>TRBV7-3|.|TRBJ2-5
TGTGCCAGCAGCTTCACCCTAGGTCTAAACGGGGTCCAAGAGACCCAGTACTTC
CASSFTLGLNGVQETQYF
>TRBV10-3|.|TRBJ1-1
TGTGCCATCAGTGACCCGGACTGGAACACTGAAGCTTTCTTT
CAISDPDWNTEAFF
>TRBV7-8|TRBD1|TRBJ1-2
TGTGCCAGCAGCTCCACAGGGGCCTATGGCTACACCTTC
CASSSTGAYGYTF
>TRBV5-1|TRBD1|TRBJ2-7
TGCGCCTCGACAGGGACCCACGAGCAGTACTTC
CASTGTHEQYF
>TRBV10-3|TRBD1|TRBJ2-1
TGTGCCATCAGTGAACAGGGGGATGAGCAGTTCTTC
CAISEQGDEQFF
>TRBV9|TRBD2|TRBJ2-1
TGTGCCAGCAGCGCCAGCGGGAGTGGGGACTACAATGAGCAGTTCTTC
CASSASGSGDYNEQFF
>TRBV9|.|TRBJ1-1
TGTGCCAGCAGCACCGGACCAGGAGGGAACACTGAAGCTTTCTTT
CASSTGPGGNTEAFF
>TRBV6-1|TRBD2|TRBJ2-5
TGTGCCAGCAGTGATGGGGGGGGGAGAGAGACCCAGTACTTC
CASSDGGGRETQYF
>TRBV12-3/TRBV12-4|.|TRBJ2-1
TGTGCCAGCACCCGACTTAGCGGTGAGCAGTTCTTC
CASTRLSGEQFF
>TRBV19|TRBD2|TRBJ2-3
TGTGCCAGTAGTACAGGGACTAGCGGGAGCACAGATACGCAGTATTTT
CASSTGTSGSTDTQYF